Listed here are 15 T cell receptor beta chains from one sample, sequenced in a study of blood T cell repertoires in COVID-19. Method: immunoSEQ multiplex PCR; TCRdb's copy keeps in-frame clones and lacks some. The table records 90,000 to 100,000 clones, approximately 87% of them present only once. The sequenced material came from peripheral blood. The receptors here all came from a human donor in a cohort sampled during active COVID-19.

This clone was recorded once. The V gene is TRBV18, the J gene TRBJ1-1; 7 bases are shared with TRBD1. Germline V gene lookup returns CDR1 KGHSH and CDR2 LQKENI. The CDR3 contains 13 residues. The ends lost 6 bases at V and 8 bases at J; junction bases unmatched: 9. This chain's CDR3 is CASSTGTVGEAFF. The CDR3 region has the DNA TGTGCCAGCTCGACCGGGACAGTGGGAGAAGCTTTCTTT.

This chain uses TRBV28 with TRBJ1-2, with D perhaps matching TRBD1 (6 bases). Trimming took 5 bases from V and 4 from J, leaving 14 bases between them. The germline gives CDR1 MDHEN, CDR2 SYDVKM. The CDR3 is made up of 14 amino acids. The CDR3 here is CASSPGTIFYGYTF. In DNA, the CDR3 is TGTGCCAGCAGTCCCGGGACAATCTTCTATGGCTACACCTTC.

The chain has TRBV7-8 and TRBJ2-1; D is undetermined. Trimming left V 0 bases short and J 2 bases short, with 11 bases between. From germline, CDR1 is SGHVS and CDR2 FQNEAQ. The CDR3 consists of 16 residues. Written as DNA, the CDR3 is TGTGCCAGCAGCTTAGCGCGAGGTCCCGCCTACAATGAGCAGTTCTTC. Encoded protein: CASSLARGPAYNEQFF.

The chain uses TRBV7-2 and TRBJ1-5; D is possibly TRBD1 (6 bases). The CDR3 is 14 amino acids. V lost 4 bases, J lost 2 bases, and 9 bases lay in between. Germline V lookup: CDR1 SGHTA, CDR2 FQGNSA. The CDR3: CASSSRQGNQPQHF. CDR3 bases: TGTGCCAGCAGCTCCCGACAGGGCAATCAGCCCCAGCATTTT. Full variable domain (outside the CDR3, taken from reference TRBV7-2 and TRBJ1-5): GAGVSQSPSNKVTEKGKDVELRCDPISGHTALYWYRQSLGQGLEFLIYFQGNSAPDKSGLPSDRFSAERTGGSVSTLTIQRTQQEDSAVYLCASSSRQGNQPQHFGDGTRLSIL.

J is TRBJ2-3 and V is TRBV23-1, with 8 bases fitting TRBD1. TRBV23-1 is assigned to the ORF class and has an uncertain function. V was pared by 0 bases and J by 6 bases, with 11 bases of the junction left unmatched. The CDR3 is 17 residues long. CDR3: CASSQSIVGQGADTQYF. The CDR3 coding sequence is TGCGCCAGCAGTCAATCGATAGTAGGGCAGGGGGCCGATACGCAGTATTTT.

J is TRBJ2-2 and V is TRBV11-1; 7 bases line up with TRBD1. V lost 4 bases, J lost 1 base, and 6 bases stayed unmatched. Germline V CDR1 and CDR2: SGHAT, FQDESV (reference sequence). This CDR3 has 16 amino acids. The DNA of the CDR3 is TGTGCCAGCAGCTCCCGGGACAGACTGAACACCGGGGAGCTGTTTTTT. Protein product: CASSSRDRLNTGELFF.

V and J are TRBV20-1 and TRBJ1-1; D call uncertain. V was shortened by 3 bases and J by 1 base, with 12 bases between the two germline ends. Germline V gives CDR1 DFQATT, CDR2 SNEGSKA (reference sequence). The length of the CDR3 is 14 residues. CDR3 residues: CSASGISGNTEAFF. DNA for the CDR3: TGCAGTGCTAGTGGAATCAGTGGGAACACTGAAGCTTTCTTT.

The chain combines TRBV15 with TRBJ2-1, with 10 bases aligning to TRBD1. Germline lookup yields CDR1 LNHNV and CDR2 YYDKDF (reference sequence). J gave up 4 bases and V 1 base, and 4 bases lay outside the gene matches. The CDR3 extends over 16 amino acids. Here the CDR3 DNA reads TGTGCCACCAGCAGAGCCGGGACAGGGGTGTACAATGAGCAGTTCTTC. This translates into CATSRAGTGVYNEQFF.

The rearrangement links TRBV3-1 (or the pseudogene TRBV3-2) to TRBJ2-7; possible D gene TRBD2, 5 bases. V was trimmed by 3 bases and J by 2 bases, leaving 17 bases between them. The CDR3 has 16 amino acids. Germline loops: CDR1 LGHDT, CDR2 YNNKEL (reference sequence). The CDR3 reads CASSQDFMPETYEQYF. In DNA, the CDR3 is TGTGCCAGCAGCCAGGACTTCATGCCAGAAACCTACGAGCAGTACTTC.

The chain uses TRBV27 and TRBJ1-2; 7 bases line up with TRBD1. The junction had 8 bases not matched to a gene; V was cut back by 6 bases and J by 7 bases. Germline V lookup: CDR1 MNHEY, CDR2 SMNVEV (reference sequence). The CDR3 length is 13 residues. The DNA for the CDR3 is TGTGCCAGCAGCCGAGCAGGGGGTTTTGGCTACACCTTC. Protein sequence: CASSRAGGFGYTF.

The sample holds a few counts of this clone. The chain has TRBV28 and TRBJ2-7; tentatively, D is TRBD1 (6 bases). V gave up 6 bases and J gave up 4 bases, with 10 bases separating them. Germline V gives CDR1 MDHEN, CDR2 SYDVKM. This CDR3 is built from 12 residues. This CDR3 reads CASRRTVYEQYF. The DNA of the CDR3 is TGTGCCAGCAGACGGACAGTTTACGAGCAGTACTTC.

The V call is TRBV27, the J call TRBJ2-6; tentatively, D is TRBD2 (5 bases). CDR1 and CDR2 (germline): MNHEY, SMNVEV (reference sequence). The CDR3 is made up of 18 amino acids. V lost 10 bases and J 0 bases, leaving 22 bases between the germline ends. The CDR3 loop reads CATSEGGSIDSGANVLTF. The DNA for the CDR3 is TGTGCCACCTCCGAAGGCGGGTCTATTGACTCTGGGGCCAACGTCCTGACTTTC. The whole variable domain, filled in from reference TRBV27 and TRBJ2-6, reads EAQVTQNPRYLITVTGKKLTVTCSQNMNHEYMSWYRQDPGLGLRQIYYSMNVEVTDKGDVPEGYKVSRKEKRNFPLILESPSPNQTSLYFCATSEGGSIDSGANVLTFGAGSRLTVL.

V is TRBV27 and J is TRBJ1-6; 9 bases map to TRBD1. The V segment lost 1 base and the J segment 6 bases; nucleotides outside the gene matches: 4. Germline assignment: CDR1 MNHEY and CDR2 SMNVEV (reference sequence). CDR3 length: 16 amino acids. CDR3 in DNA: TGTGCCAGCAGTTTATACAGGGGGCGCGGTAATTCACCCCTCCACTTT. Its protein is CASSLYRGRGNSPLHF.

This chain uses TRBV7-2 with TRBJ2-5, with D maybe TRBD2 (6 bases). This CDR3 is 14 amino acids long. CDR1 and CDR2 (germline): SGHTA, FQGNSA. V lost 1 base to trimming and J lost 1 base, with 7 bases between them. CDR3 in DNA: TGTGCCAGCAGCTTAGGCGGGGCCCAAGAGACCCAGTACTTC. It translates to CASSLGGAQETQYF.

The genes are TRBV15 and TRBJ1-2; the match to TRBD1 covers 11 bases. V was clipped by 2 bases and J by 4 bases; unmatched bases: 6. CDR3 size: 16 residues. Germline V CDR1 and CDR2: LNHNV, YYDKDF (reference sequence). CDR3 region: CATSRYRDRGIYGYTF. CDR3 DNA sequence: TGTGCCACCAGCAGATATAGGGACAGGGGGATCTATGGCTACACCTTC.